Each of the 32 T cell receptor beta chains below was sequenced from the same sample in a study of control samples from healthy donors and cancer patients. Profiled with immunoSEQ multiplex PCR; TCRdb holds only in-frame clones, not every one. The profile shows fewer than 85,000 clones, 92% of them singletons. Sequenced input: blood. The source is a woman aged 60 to 75 in good health.

The chain couples TRBV18 to TRBJ2-5; D not resolved. This CDR3 spans 15 amino acids. V was trimmed by 3 bases and J by 0 bases, leaving 11 bases between them. The germline V gene encodes CDR1 KGHSH and CDR2 LQKENI. The CDR3 protein is CASSPLSQNQETQYF. CDR3 DNA sequence: TGTGCCAGCTCACCGCTTAGCCAGAACCAAGAGACCCAGTACTTC.

For the CDR3, the DNA is TGTGCCAGCACCCGGACAGGGTCTGGGGCCAACGTCCTGACTTTC. Amino acid sequence: CASTRTGSGANVLTF. The chain has TRBV28 and TRBJ2-6; TRBD1 agrees at 8 bases. The germline gives CDR1 MDHEN, CDR2 SYDVKM. The CDR3 length is 15 residues. With V trimmed by 7 bases and J by 1 base, 3 bases remained unmatched.

The V gene is TRBV30, the J gene TRBJ2-6; no firm D call. V lost 1 base and J lost 1, with 5 bases in between. The CDR3 extends over 14 amino acids. The germline V gene encodes CDR1 GTSNPN and CDR2 SVGIG (reference sequence). CDR3: CAWSDVSGANVLTF. The CDR3 DNA follows: TGTGCCTGGAGTGATGTTTCTGGGGCCAACGTCCTGACTTTC.

This clone has only one observation. The V call is TRBV6-6, the J call TRBJ2-3; D is possibly TRBD2 (6 bases). The CDR3 has 11 residues. Germline V gives CDR1 MNHNY, CDR2 SVGAGI (reference sequence). Trimming left V 7 bases short and J 5 bases short, with 7 bases between. In DNA, the CDR3 is TGTGCCAGCAACGGGGGAGATACGCAGTATTTT. Protein: CASNGGDTQYF.

V usage is TRBV2 and J usage is TRBJ1-3, with 7 bases fitting TRBD1. Germline V gene data show CDR1 as SNHLY and CDR2 as FYNNEI. J lost 2 bases, V lost 4 bases, and 11 bases had no gene match. The CDR3 consists of 17 residues. CDR3 loop: CASSVRGLQGTGNTIYF. The DNA for the CDR3 is TGTGCCAGCAGTGTCCGGGGGCTACAGGGGACTGGAAACACCATATATTTT.

This chain links TRBV29-1 with TRBJ1-2, with TRBD1 matching 8 bases. The CDR3 is 14 amino acids. V lost 2 bases to trimming and J lost 8 bases; unmatched junction nucleotides: 10. Germline CDR1 and CDR2: SQVTM and ANQGSEA. The CDR3 loop reads CSVEPALTGDGYTF. The CDR3 coding sequence is TGCAGCGTTGAACCGGCCCTGACAGGGGACGGCTACACCTTC.

The chain links TRBV9 to TRBJ2-7, with no clear D. Trimming removed 4 bases at V and 2 bases at J, with 7 bases between. The CDR3 has 12 residues. Germline V CDR1 and CDR2: SGDLS, YYNGEE. In nucleotides, the CDR3 is TGTGCCAGCAGCCCGCGGACCTACGAGCAGTACTTC. Amino acids: CASSPRTYEQYF.

This chain links TRBV5-8 with TRBJ1-5; the D gene is possibly TRBD1 (5 bases). The V end was cut by 2 bases, the J end by 2 bases, with 11 bases between. Germline V gene lookup returns CDR1 SGHTS and CDR2 YDEGEE. This CDR3 spans 15 amino acids. Here the CDR3 DNA reads TGTGCCAGCAGCTTCACGGGGCGCGGCAATCAGCCCCAGCATTTT. Its protein product is CASSFTGRGNQPQHF. The full variable domain, completed using reference TRBV5-8 and TRBJ1-5, is EAGVTQSPTHLIKTRGQQATLRCSPISGHTSVYWYQQALGLGLQFLLWYDEGEERNRGNFPPRFSGRQFPNYSSELNVNALELEDSALYLCASSFTGRGNQPQHFGDGTRLSIL.

J is TRBJ1-2 and V is TRBV19; D gene ambiguous. V lost 9 bases and J 5 bases, leaving 16 bases between the germline ends. The germline V gene encodes CDR1 LNHDA and CDR2 SQIVND (reference sequence). This CDR3 comprises 13 residues. This CDR3 is CASSLISSYGYTF. The DNA of the CDR3 is TGTGCCAGCAGTCTCATTTCTTCGTATGGCTACACCTTC. Filled out from reference TRBV19 and TRBJ1-2, the complete variable domain reads DGGITQSPKYLFRKEGQNVTLSCEQNLNHDAMYWYRQDPGQGLRLIYYSQIVNDFQKGDIAEGYSVSREKKESFPLTVTSAQKNPTAFYLCASSLISSYGYTFGSGTRLTVV.

The CDR3 spells CASSAGSSTDTQYF. CDR3 DNA sequence: TGTGCCAGCAGCGCGGGGAGTTCCACAGATACGCAGTATTTT. The chain combines TRBV9 with TRBJ2-3, with a possible D match to TRBD2 (5 bases). Trimming removed 3 bases at V and 2 bases at J, with 10 bases between. CDR3 length: 14 residues. Germline V gene data show CDR1 as SGDLS and CDR2 as YYNGEE.

The gene calls are TRBV5-1 and TRBJ1-1; D is ambiguous. Germline assignment: CDR1 SGHRS and CDR2 YFSETQ. Trimming removed 4 bases from V and 0 bases from J, with 7 bases in between. The CDR3 totals 13 residues. The CDR3 loop is CASSVAMNTEAFF. The CDR3, as DNA: TGCGCCAGCAGCGTCGCGATGAACACTGAAGCTTTCTTT.

The rearrangement uses TRBV5-4 and TRBJ2-1; 9 bases line up with TRBD2. Germline V CDR1 and CDR2: SGHNT, YYREEE (reference sequence). The CDR3 has 14 amino acids. J was trimmed by 8 bases and V by 2 bases; bases with no gene match: 5. CDR3 bases: TGTGCCAGCAGCTTTCTAGCGGGGCCGTATGAGCAGTTCTTC. This codes for CASSFLAGPYEQFF.

The chain uses TRBV7-2 and TRBJ2-7; D is unclear. V lost 5 bases and J 0 bases, leaving 14 bases between the germline ends. CDR1 is SGHTA, CDR2 FQGNSA, per germline. CDR3 size: 15 residues. The CDR3 DNA follows: TGTGCCAGCAGCCCTTTCGGGCTAAGCTCCTACGAGCAGTACTTC. This gives the protein CASSPFGLSSYEQYF.

The chain links TRBV28 to TRBJ1-2; 10 positions match TRBD1. Germline lookup yields CDR1 MDHEN and CDR2 SYDVKM. CDR3 length equals 16 residues. V was clipped by 4 bases and J by 7 bases; unmatched bases: 12. The CDR3 nucleotides are TGTGCCAGCAGTTCAGTAGGAGGACAGGGGGTAGGTGGCTACACCTTC. Residues: CASSSVGGQGVGGYTF.

The chain uses TRBV3-1 (or the pseudogene TRBV3-2) and TRBJ1-3; D is perhaps TRBD1 (5 bases). The CDR3 extends over 15 amino acids. Germline assignment: CDR1 LGHDT and CDR2 YNNKEL (reference sequence). V was shortened by 1 base and J by 0 bases, with 7 bases between the two germline ends. The CDR3, as DNA: TGTGCCAGCAGCCAAGCAGGGTTCTCTGGAAACACCATATATTTT. Protein: CASSQAGFSGNTIYF.

V gene TRBV7-6 combines with J gene TRBJ1-4, with 7 positions matching TRBD1. The germline V gene encodes CDR1 SGHVS and CDR2 FNYEAQ. The V and J ends lost 3 bases and 7 bases, in that order; junction bases with no gene match: 14. CDR3 size: 17 residues. This CDR3 reads CASSLGPPTGIGEKLFF. The CDR3, as DNA: TGTGCCAGCAGCTTGGGGCCGCCGACAGGGATTGGTGAAAAACTGTTTTTT.

The V call is TRBV14, the J call TRBJ2-7, with D unresolved. With 3 bases removed from V and 2 bases from J, the gap between germline ends came to 11 bases. The CDR3 is made up of 14 amino acids. Germline CDR1 is SGHDN and CDR2 is FVKESK. In DNA, the CDR3 is TGTGCCAGCAGCCATATTAACGGCCCCTACGAGCAGTACTTC. Its translation: CASSHINGPYEQYF.

This clone was seen a single time. CDR3 in amino acids: CASSRPTSDFYNEQFF. For the CDR3, the DNA is TGTGCCAGCAGTCGCCCCACTAGCGACTTCTACAATGAGCAGTTCTTC. The genes are TRBV6-2 or TRBV6-3 and TRBJ2-1; 7 bases align to TRBD2. CDR1 is MNHEY, CDR2 SVGEGT, per germline. This CDR3 comprises 16 residues. Trimming removed 5 bases from V and 3 bases from J; junction bases left unmatched: 10.

The rearrangement joins TRBV4-3 to TRBJ1-2, with a possible D match to TRBD1 (5 bases). CDR1 is LGHNA, CDR2 YSLEER, per germline. CDR3 length: 14 amino acids. Trimming cost V 1 base and J 7 bases, with 13 bases left between them. CDR3 residues: CASSQVRGNSGYTF. The CDR3 region has the DNA TGCGCCAGCAGCCAAGTTCGGGGGAATAGTGGCTACACCTTC.

The gene calls are TRBV28 and TRBJ1-2, with D possibly matching TRBD1 (6 bases). V shed 10 bases and J shed 4 bases, with 13 bases lying between them. The CDR3 consists of 12 residues. Germline CDR1 and CDR2: MDHEN and SYDVKM. CDR3 in amino acids: CATKQGTYGYTF. The CDR3 DNA sequence: TGTGCCACAAAACAGGGTACCTATGGCTACACCTTC.

The chain uses TRBV19 and TRBJ2-2; D perhaps matches TRBD1 (6 bases). CDR3 length: 13 amino acids. Germline V gene data show CDR1 as LNHDA and CDR2 as SQIVND (reference sequence). V was pared by 5 bases and J by 13 bases, with 17 bases between. The CDR3 nucleotides read TGTGCCAGTAGTGGAGACAGGCGGAAGAGGCTGTTTTTT. Amino acid sequence: CASSGDRRKRLFF.

This chain uses TRBV28 with TRBJ1-1, with TRBD1 as a possible D gene (6 bases). CDR1 and CDR2 (germline): MDHEN, SYDVKM. The CDR3 is made up of 14 amino acids. The V gene lost 1 base and the J gene lost 7 bases, with 13 bases spanning the gap. CDR3: CASSLSQGRLEAFF. The CDR3 DNA is TGTGCCAGCAGTTTATCCCAGGGGCGGCTTGAAGCTTTCTTT.

This chain uses TRBV5-6 with TRBJ2-5; TRBD2 matches at 10 bases. V was pared by 0 bases and J by 2 bases, with 4 bases of the junction left unmatched. CDR3 length: 16 residues. The V gene's germline CDR1 is SGHDT and CDR2 YYEEEE. The CDR3 here is CASSLVRTSGQETQYF. The CDR3 DNA is TGTGCCAGCAGCTTGGTAAGGACTAGCGGTCAAGAGACCCAGTACTTC.

The chain uses TRBV15 and TRBJ2-7, with 9 bases fitting TRBD2. This CDR3 spans 17 amino acids. Germline CDR1 and CDR2: LNHNV and YYDKDF (reference sequence). The J segment lost 5 bases and the V segment lost 0 bases, leaving 11 bases of the junction unmatched. The CDR3 loop is CATSRDRGYSGRNEQYF. CDR3 coding DNA: TGTGCCACCAGCAGAGATAGAGGTTATAGCGGGAGAAACGAGCAGTACTTC.

The chain carries TRBV19 and TRBJ2-2; TRBD1 might be the D (5 bases). The CDR3 is 18 amino acids. V was shortened by 8 bases and J by 6 bases, with 28 bases between the two germline ends. Germline CDR1 LNHDA, CDR2 SQIVND (reference sequence). CDR3 in amino acids: CASLIEAMRQLFSGELFF. As DNA, the CDR3 is TGTGCCAGTCTAATAGAGGCTATGAGACAGTTATTCTCCGGGGAGCTGTTTTTT.

This clone has just one count. The chain combines TRBV28 with TRBJ1-1; TRBD1 is a possible D gene (5 bases). CDR3 length equals 15 residues. V lost 5 bases to trimming and J lost 0 bases, with 13 bases between them. Germline CDR1 is MDHEN and CDR2 is SYDVKM. The CDR3 nucleotides are TGTGCCAGCAGTCCGACAGCGCTCTTGAACACTGAAGCTTTCTTT. Amino acids: CASSPTALLNTEAFF.

J is TRBJ1-4 and V is TRBV18, with TRBD1 identical over 7 bases. The germline CDR1 and CDR2 sequences are KGHSH and LQKENI. V shed 3 bases, J shed 8 bases, and the junction held 9 bases outside the gene matches. This CDR3 comprises 15 residues. The chain's CDR3 is CASSPRTPQGEKLFF. The CDR3 DNA reads as TGTGCCAGCTCACCGCGGACCCCACAGGGGGAAAAACTGTTTTTT.

V is TRBV5-3 and J is TRBJ1-6; D unresolved. TRBV5-3 carries the ORF label, with uncertain function. This CDR3 is 16 amino acids long. Trimming removed 0 bases at V and 8 bases at J, with 15 bases between. The CDR3: CARSLGHHCPDSPLHF. The CDR3 DNA reads TGTGCCAGAAGCTTGGGCCACCATTGTCCCGATTCACCCCTCCACTTT.

As DNA, the CDR3 is TGCGCCAGCAGTCACTTAGGAGGTAGCTCCTACAATGAGCAGTTCTTC. Translating it yields CASSHLGGSSYNEQFF. The gene calls are TRBV23-1 and TRBJ2-1; maybe TRBD2 (5 bases). TRBV23-1 is assigned to the ORF class and has an uncertain function. The CDR3 sequence is 16 residues long. V dropped 3 bases and J dropped 0 bases, with 12 bases sitting between them.

V usage is TRBV28 and J usage is TRBJ2-5; TRBD2 agrees at 8 bases. Losses at the gene ends were 6 bases for V and 2 bases for J; bases not matched to a gene: 5. The CDR3 runs to 14 residues. Germline V CDR1 and CDR2: MDHEN, SYDVKM. The CDR3 bases are TGTGCCAGCAGGTCGGGAGGGCGACAAGAGACCCAGTACTTC. Its translation is CASRSGGRQETQYF.

J is TRBJ2-7 and V is TRBV10-2; possibly TRBD1 for D (6 bases). V was shortened by 6 bases and J by 6 bases, with 18 bases between the two germline ends. The germline CDR1 and CDR2 sequences are WSHSY and SAAADI. The CDR3 totals 14 residues. CDR3 sequence reads: CASRPPTGAVEQYF. In DNA form, the CDR3 reads TGCGCCAGCAGGCCCCCGACAGGCGCCGTCGAGCAGTACTTC.

The genes are TRBV6-1 and TRBJ1-5, with 8 positions matching TRBD1. This CDR3 region has 16 residues. The germline V gene has CDR1 MNHNS and CDR2 SASEGT. V lost 2 bases and J lost 6; bases outside the gene matches: 9. The CDR3 sequence: CASSEPGTGPGQPQHF. In DNA, the CDR3 is TGTGCCAGCAGTGAACCAGGGACAGGTCCCGGTCAGCCCCAGCATTTT.